The 23 T cell receptor beta chains reported below all come from one sample, sequenced in a study of beta chain features in type 1 diabetes. Expressed TCRB transcripts were sequenced after all isolated RNA was converted to cDNA. TCRdb's copy holds only in-frame clones and misses some; the assay was immunoSEQ multiplex PCR. Found here are almost 250,000 clones, 13% to 15% of them singletons; the top ten hold roughly 0.024%. The material sequenced was naive CD4+ T cells from blood. The receptors come from a woman in her thirties or forties in good health.

The chain employs TRBV2 and TRBJ2-7; 9 positions match TRBD2. CDR3 length: 17 residues. The junction had 9 bases not matched to a gene; V was cut back by 0 bases and J by 3 bases. Germline CDR1 and CDR2: SNHLY and FYNNEI. The CDR3 protein is CASSEAVRASGVYEQYF. DNA of the CDR3: TGTGCCAGCAGTGAAGCGGTTCGGGCTAGCGGGGTCTACGAGCAGTACTTC. The whole variable domain, remainder taken from reference TRBV2 and TRBJ2-7, is EPEVTQTPSHQVTQMGQEVILRCVPISNHLYFYWYRQILGQKVEFLVSFYNNEISEKSEIFDDQFSVERPDGSNFTLKIRSTKLEDSAMYFCASSEAVRASGVYEQYFGPGTRLTVT.

The chain joins TRBV7-9 to TRBJ2-7, with D tentatively TRBD2 (5 bases). Germline V CDR1 and CDR2: SEHNR, FQNEAQ (reference sequence). Trimming pared 11 bases from V and 1 base from J, leaving 15 bases between. This CDR3 region has 13 residues. CDR3 sequence (DNA): TGTGCCGGCGGACCACGGGATTCCTACGAGCAGTACTTC. It yields the protein CAGGPRDSYEQYF. Complete variable domain (other parts from reference TRBV7-9 and TRBJ2-7): DTGVSQNPRHKITKRGQNVTFRCDPISEHNRLYWYRQTLGQGPEFLTYFQNEAQLEKSRLLSDRFSAERPKGSFSTLEIQRTEQGDSAMYLCAGGPRDSYEQYFGPGTRLTVT.

The V call is TRBV18, the J call TRBJ1-1, with unresolved D. Germline V lookup: CDR1 KGHSH, CDR2 LQKENI. Trimming left V 2 bases short and J 3 bases short, with 10 bases between. The CDR3 runs to 14 residues. CDR3 amino acids: CASSPAVEHTEAFF. In DNA form, the CDR3 reads TGTGCCAGCTCACCAGCGGTCGAGCACACTGAAGCTTTCTTT. Based on the CDR3 plus reference TRBV18 and TRBJ1-1, the full variable domain is NAGVMQNPRHLVRRRGQEARLRCSPMKGHSHVYWYRQLPEEGLKFMVYLQKENIIDESGMPKERFSAEFPKEGPSILRIQQVVRGDSAAYFCASSPAVEHTEAFFGQGTRLTVV.

A few counts support this clone. The chain carries TRBV4-1 and TRBJ2-5; TRBD1 matches 10 bases. The CDR3 runs 16 residues. Trimming removed 3 bases from V and 4 bases from J; junction bases left unmatched: 8. Germline V gene data show CDR1 as MGHRA and CDR2 as YSYEKL. CDR3 protein: CASSHIHGQGGETQYF. The CDR3 DNA sequence: TGCGCCAGCAGCCACATTCACGGACAGGGGGGAGAGACCCAGTACTTC.

This clone has just a few counts. The chain uses TRBV15 and TRBJ2-1, with D hard to call. The CDR3 totals 13 residues. Germline CDR1 is LNHNV and CDR2 is YYDKDF (reference sequence). The V gene lost 0 bases and the J gene lost 14 bases, with 14 bases spanning the gap. CDR3 DNA sequence: TGTGCCACCAGCAGAGATCAGGCAGCTAAGGAGTTCTTC. Translated, it gives CATSRDQAAKEFF.

CDR3 in amino acids: CASSVGSGGATDTQYF. For the CDR3, the DNA is TGTGCCAGCAGCGTGGGTAGCGGGGGGGCCACAGATACGCAGTATTTT. V is TRBV21-1 and J is TRBJ2-3; the table's D gene call, TRBD2, was not cross checked with the DNA. TRBV21-1 is a pseudogene. The CDR3 has 16 amino acids.

The V call is TRBV6-5, the J call TRBJ2-3, with 10 positions matching TRBD2. Germline V gene data show CDR1 as MNHEY and CDR2 as SVGAGI. The CDR3 length is 16 residues. V lost 2 bases to trimming and J lost 3 bases; unmatched junction nucleotides: 5. The CDR3 DNA reads as TGTGCCAGCAGTTACGGGATAGCGGGGGGAACAGATACGCAGTATTTT. Protein: CASSYGIAGGTDTQYF.

This chain connects TRBV5-4 to TRBJ2-5; 12 bases agree with TRBD1. Looked up from germline, CDR1 is SGHNT and CDR2 is YYREEE (reference sequence). Trimming cost V 4 bases and J 6 bases; bases outside gene matches: 10. CDR3 size: 16 residues. DNA of the CDR3: TGTGCCAGCAGCCCACCCCAGGGACAGGGGGCCCAGACCCAGTACTTC. This gives the protein CASSPPQGQGAQTQYF.

This chain connects TRBV5-8 to TRBJ1-5; 10 bases are shared with TRBD1. This CDR3 comprises 15 residues. The germline V gene has CDR1 SGHTS and CDR2 YDEGEE. V gave up 0 bases and J gave up 7 bases; unmatched junction bases: 4. The CDR3 DNA sequence: TGTGCCAGCAGCTTGGCCGGGACAGGGGAGCAGCCCCAGCATTTT. Translating gives CASSLAGTGEQPQHF.

This clone was detected only a few times. The rearrangement joins TRBV19 to TRBJ2-3, with TRBD2 identical over 14 bases. J lost 4 bases, V lost 4 bases, and 4 bases had no gene match. CDR1 LNHDA and CDR2 SQIVND come from the germline V gene (reference sequence). The CDR3 consists of 16 residues. This CDR3 is CASSTLTSGGADTQYF. The DNA for the CDR3 is TGTGCCAGTAGTACCTTGACTAGCGGGGGGGCAGATACGCAGTATTTT.

This chain connects TRBV11-2 to TRBJ2-5, with 7 bases matching TRBD2. This CDR3 is built from 16 residues. Germline CDR1 SGHAT, CDR2 FQNNGV. Losses at the gene ends were 5 bases for V and 1 base for J; bases not matched to a gene: 10. CDR3 bases: TGTGCCAGCAGCGTAAGCAGCGGGGCTATCCAAGAGACCCAGTACTTC. Translation gives CASSVSSGAIQETQYF.

This clone was seen more than once but under ten times. The chain combines TRBV5-6 with TRBJ2-3; tentative D call: TRBD2 (6 bases). The germline V and J ends were trimmed by 0 bases and 2 bases, with 16 bases remaining between them. This CDR3 is 17 amino acids long. Per germline, CDR1 SGHDT and CDR2 YYEEEE. CDR3 nucleotides: TGTGCCAGCAGCTTGGACGTATGGCAGGGACTCACAGATACGCAGTATTTT. Its translation: CASSLDVWQGLTDTQYF.

This rearrangement joins TRBV29-1 to TRBJ1-1; 12 nucleotides line up with TRBD1. This CDR3 contains 15 residues. Germline CDR1 and CDR2: SQVTM and ANQGSEA. The ends lost 4 bases at V and 4 bases at J; junction bases unmatched: 7. The CDR3: CSVGPGQGARTEAFF. In nucleotides, the CDR3 is TGCAGCGTTGGACCGGGACAGGGGGCCCGCACTGAAGCTTTCTTT.

The DNA for the CDR3 is TGTGCCAGCTCACCCTTGTCGGGGGGTGTGCAAGAGACCCAGTACTTC. It specifies CASSPLSGGVQETQYF. The chain combines TRBV18 with TRBJ2-5; TRBD2 aligns across 7 bases. The junction had 9 bases not matched to a gene; V was cut back by 3 bases and J by 2 bases. This CDR3 contains 16 residues. Germline-derived CDR1 and CDR2 are KGHSH and LQKENI.

Turning to this clone: The junction shows a germline mismatch at one end, possibly a read error. The rearrangement links TRBV9 to TRBJ2-5; D gene uncertain. The germline V gene has CDR1 SGDLS and CDR2 YYNGEE. The CDR3 contains 16 residues. The CDR3 sequence is CASGVSGRRYQETQYF. The CDR3 DNA reads as TGTGCCAGCGGCGTGTCCGGTCGTCGGTACCAAGAGACCCAGTACTTC.

This clone was counted a few times. The chain combines TRBV6-6 with TRBJ2-7; 7 bases match TRBD2. The ends lost 6 bases at V and 6 bases at J; junction bases unmatched: 5. Germline CDR1 and CDR2: MNHNY and SVGAGI (reference sequence). This CDR3 contains 12 residues. CDR3 nucleotide sequence: TGTGCCAGCAGCCCGGGGGGTCGCGAGCAGTACTTC. Translation gives CASSPGGREQYF.

V and J are TRBV6-1 and TRBJ2-1, with TRBD2 matching 8 bases. This CDR3 spans 15 amino acids. The germline CDR1 and CDR2 sequences are MNHNS and SASEGT. V lost 3 bases to trimming and J lost 6 bases; unmatched junction nucleotides: 7. CDR3 in DNA: TGTGCCAGCAGTGATCAAGCGGGGGTTATCAATGAGCAGTTCTTC. It yields the protein CASSDQAGVINEQFF.

This clone was seen a handful of times. The chain combines TRBV5-4 with TRBJ1-6; TRBD1 matches 10 bases. The CDR3 runs 16 residues. Unmatched junction bases numbered 9, after V lost 4 bases and J lost 8 bases. Germline V gives CDR1 SGHNT, CDR2 YYREEE (reference sequence). The CDR3 DNA is TGTGCCAGCAGCCGTTCTTCCGGGACAGGGGATTCACCCCTCCACTTT. Residues: CASSRSSGTGDSPLHF. Full variable domain (outside the CDR3, taken from reference TRBV5-4 and TRBJ1-6): ETGVTQSPTHLIKTRGQQVTLRCSSQSGHNTVSWYQQALGQGPQFIFQYYREEENGRGNFPPRFSGLQFPNYSSELNVNALELDDSALYLCASSRSSGTGDSPLHFGNGTRLTVT.

This clone was found a few times. The rearrangement joins TRBV4-3 to TRBJ2-6; 7 bases are shared with TRBD1. Germline trimming cut 9 bases from V and 0 bases from J; bases unmatched to any gene: 11. The CDR3 length is 17 residues. Per the germline V gene, CDR1 is LGHNA and CDR2 is YSLEER. Written as DNA, the CDR3 is TGCGCCAGGATAGTGGGACAGCCGTACTCTGGGGCCAACGTCCTGACTTTC. Translating it yields CARIVGQPYSGANVLTF.

This clone was seen only a few times. This chain uses TRBV2 with TRBJ2-1, with TRBD2 identical over 8 bases. The CDR3 length is 12 residues. CDR1 and CDR2 (germline): SNHLY, FYNNEI. V lost 7 bases to trimming and J lost 14 bases; unmatched junction nucleotides: 10. This CDR3 is CASKSGGGREFF. CDR3 DNA sequence: TGTGCCAGCAAATCCGGCGGGGGGAGGGAGTTCTTC.

The V call is TRBV19, the J call TRBJ2-1, with no clear D. The germline V and J ends were trimmed by 7 bases and 5 bases, with 12 bases remaining between them. The germline V gene has CDR1 LNHDA and CDR2 SQIVND (reference sequence). The CDR3 covers 13 residues. CDR3 in DNA: TGTGCCAGTACTCGTTCCGTAAACAATGAGCAGTTCTTC. It yields the protein CASTRSVNNEQFF.

This clone was seen a handful of times. The genes are TRBV5-1 and TRBJ1-1; tentatively, D is TRBD1 (5 bases). Germline-derived CDR1 and CDR2 are SGHRS and YFSETQ. The CDR3 has 14 amino acids. Trimming shortened V by 3 bases and J by 4 bases, and 13 bases separated the two germline ends. CDR3 protein: CASSSSGSSTEAFF. DNA for the CDR3: TGCGCCAGCAGCTCTTCAGGGTCGAGCACTGAAGCTTTCTTT.

A few counts support this clone. J is TRBJ2-1 and V is TRBV10-3; TRBD2 matches at 11 bases. This CDR3 region has 17 residues. Trimming cost V 8 bases and J 1 base; bases outside gene matches: 10. Germline V gene sequence: CDR1 ENHRY, CDR2 SYGVKD. CDR3 in amino acids: CAIGLAGGTVSYNEQFF. CDR3 DNA: TGTGCCATCGGGCTAGCGGGGGGCACGGTTTCCTACAATGAGCAGTTCTTC.